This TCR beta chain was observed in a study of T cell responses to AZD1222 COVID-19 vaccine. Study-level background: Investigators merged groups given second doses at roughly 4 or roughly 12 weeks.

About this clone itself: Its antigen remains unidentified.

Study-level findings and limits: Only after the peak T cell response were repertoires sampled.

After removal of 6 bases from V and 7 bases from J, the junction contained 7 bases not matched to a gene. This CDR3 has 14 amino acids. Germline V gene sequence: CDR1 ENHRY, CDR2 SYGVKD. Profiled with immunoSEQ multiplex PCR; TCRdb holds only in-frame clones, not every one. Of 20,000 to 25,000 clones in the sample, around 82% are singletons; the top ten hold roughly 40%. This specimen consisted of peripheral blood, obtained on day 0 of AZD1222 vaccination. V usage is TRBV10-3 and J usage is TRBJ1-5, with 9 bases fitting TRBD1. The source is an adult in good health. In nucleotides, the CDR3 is TGTGCCATCAGCTCGGGACAGGGCGGGCAGCCCCAGCATTTT. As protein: CAISSGQGGQPQHF.